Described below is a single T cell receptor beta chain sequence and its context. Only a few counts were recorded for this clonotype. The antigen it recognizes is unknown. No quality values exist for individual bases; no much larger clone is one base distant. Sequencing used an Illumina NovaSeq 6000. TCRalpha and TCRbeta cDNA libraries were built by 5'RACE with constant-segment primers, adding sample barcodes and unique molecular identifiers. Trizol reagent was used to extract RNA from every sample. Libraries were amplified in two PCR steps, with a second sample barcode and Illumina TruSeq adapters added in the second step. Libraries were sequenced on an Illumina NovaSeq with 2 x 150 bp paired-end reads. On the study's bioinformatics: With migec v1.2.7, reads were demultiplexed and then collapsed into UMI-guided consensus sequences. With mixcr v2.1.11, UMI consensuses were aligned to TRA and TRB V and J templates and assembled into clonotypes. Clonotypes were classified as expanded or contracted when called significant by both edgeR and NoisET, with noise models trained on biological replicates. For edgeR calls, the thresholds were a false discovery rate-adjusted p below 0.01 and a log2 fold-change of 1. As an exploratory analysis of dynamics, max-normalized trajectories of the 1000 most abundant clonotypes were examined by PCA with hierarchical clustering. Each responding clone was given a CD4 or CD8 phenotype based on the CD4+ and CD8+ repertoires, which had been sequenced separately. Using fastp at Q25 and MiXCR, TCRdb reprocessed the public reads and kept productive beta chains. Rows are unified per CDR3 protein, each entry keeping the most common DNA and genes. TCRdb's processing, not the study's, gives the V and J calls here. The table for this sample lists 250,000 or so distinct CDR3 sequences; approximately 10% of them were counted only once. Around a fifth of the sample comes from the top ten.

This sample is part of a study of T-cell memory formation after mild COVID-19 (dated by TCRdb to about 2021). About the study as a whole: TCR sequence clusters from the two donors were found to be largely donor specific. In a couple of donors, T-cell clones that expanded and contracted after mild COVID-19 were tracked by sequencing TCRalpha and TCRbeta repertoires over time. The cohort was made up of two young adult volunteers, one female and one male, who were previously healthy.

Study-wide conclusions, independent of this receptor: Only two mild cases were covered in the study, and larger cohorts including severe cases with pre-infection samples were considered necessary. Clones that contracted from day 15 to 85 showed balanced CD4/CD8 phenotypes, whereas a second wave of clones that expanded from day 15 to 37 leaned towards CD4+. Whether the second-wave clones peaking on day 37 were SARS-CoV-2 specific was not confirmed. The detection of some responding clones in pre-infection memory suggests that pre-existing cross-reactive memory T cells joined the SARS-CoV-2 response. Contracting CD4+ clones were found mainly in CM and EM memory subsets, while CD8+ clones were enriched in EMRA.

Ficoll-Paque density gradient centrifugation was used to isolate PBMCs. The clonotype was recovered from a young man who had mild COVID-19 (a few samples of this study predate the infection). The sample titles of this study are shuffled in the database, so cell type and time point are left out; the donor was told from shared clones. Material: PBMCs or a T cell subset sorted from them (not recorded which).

CDR3 region: CASSFRLGTSGATYEQYV. The DNA is as follows: TGTGCCAGCAGCTTTCGCCTCGGGACTAGCGGGGCGACTTACGAGCAGTACGTC. In this chain, TRBV7-3 is recombined with TRBJ2-7; 13 central nucleotides agree with TRBD2. The germline V gene supplies CDR1 SGHTA and CDR2 FQGTGA. The CDR3 contains 18 residues, cysteine and valine counted. Here the CDR3 DNA is all that survives: 54 bases in frame from base 1. Trimming removed 3 bases from V and 4 bases from J; the gene matches leave 12 bases unexplained.